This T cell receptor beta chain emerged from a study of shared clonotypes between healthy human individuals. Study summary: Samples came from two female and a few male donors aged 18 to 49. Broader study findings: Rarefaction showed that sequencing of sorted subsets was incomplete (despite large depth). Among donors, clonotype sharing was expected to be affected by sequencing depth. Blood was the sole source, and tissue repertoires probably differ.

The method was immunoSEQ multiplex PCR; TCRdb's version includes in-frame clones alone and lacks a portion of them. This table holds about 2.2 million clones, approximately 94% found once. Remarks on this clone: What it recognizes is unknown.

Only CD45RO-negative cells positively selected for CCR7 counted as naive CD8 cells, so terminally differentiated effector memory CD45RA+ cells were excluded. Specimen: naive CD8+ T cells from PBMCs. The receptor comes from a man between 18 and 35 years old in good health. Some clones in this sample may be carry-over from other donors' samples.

The DNA of the CDR3 is TGTGCCAGCAGCTTCGACAGGGGGTACAATGAGCAGTTCTTC. Translation: CASSFDRGYNEQFF. The chain carries TRBV7-8 and TRBJ2-1; the match to TRBD1 covers 9 bases. CDR3 length: 14 amino acids. V shed 3 bases and J 4 bases; nucleotides not matched to a gene: 1. The germline V gene encodes CDR1 SGHVS and CDR2 FQNEAQ.